Shown below are 30 T cell receptor beta chains from a single sample sequenced in a study of blood T cell repertoires in COVID-19. The table came from immunoSEQ multiplex PCR; TCRdb's copy has only in-frame clones and leaves some out. The sample includes approximately 210,000 clones, approximately 91% of them seen just once. Sequencing input: peripheral blood. These receptors were obtained from a man in his forties with acute or convalescent COVID-19.

V and J are TRBV6-5 and TRBJ2-1; 8 bases map to TRBD2. This CDR3 spans 14 amino acids. V gave up 2 bases and J gave up 5 bases; unmatched junction bases: 2. Per germline, CDR1 MNHEY and CDR2 SVGAGI. This chain's CDR3 is CASSYEGLDNEQFF. CDR3 sequence (DNA): TGTGCCAGCAGTTACGAGGGACTAGACAATGAGCAGTTCTTC.

The chain combines TRBV2 with TRBJ1-1, with 7 nucleotides matching TRBD1. The germline CDR1 and CDR2 sequences are SNHLY and FYNNEI. This CDR3 is built from 13 residues. After removal of 6 bases from V and 1 base from J, the junction contained 2 bases not matched to a gene. CDR3 protein: CASRGQWNTEAFF. As DNA, the CDR3 is TGTGCCAGCAGGGGACAGTGGAACACTGAAGCTTTCTTT.

This chain links TRBV9 with TRBJ1-4; D gene unclear. Germline V gene sequence: CDR1 SGDLS, CDR2 YYNGEE. The CDR3 has 13 residues. V was pared by 3 bases and J by 6 bases, with 9 bases between. The CDR3 sequence: CASSAGSDEKLFF. The CDR3 coding sequence is TGTGCCAGCAGCGCCGGGTCCGATGAAAAACTGTTTTTT. The whole variable domain, filled in from reference TRBV9 and TRBJ1-4, reads DSGVTQTPKHLITATGQRVTLRCSPRSGDLSVYWYQQSLDQGLQFLIQYYNGEERAKGNILERFSAQQFPDLHSELNLSSLELGDSALYFCASSAGSDEKLFFGSGTQLSVL.

The rearrangement links TRBV13 to TRBJ2-1, with a possible D match to TRBD2 (7 bases). The CDR3 covers 18 residues. Trimming stripped 5 bases from V and 0 bases from J, with 20 bases between. Germline V gene lookup returns CDR1 PRHDT and CDR2 FYEKMQ (reference sequence). The CDR3 DNA is TGTGCCAGCAGCAAAAGGGGGGGGGCGGACAGCTCCTACAATGAGCAGTTCTTC. It translates to CASSKRGGADSSYNEQFF.

The rearrangement uses TRBV4-3 and TRBJ2-3; 11 bases are shared with TRBD1. This CDR3 has 17 amino acids. V lost 0 bases to trimming and J lost 0 bases; unmatched junction nucleotides: 2. Germline CDR1 reads LGHNA; CDR2 reads YSLEER. CDR3 sequence (DNA): TGCGCCAGCAGCCAAGATGGGACAGGGGGGAGCACAGATACGCAGTATTTT. This translates into CASSQDGTGGSTDTQYF.

J is TRBJ1-4 and V is TRBV5-1; 9 bases are shared with TRBD1. Unmatched junction bases numbered 8, after V lost 4 bases and J lost 7 bases. Germline CDR1 and CDR2: SGHRS and YFSETQ. This CDR3 contains 15 residues. The CDR3 loop is CASSPPGQGSEKLFF. CDR3 bases: TGCGCCAGCAGCCCACCGGGACAGGGATCTGAAAAACTGTTTTTT.

V gene TRBV23-1 combines with J gene TRBJ2-5, with 14 bases lining up with TRBD2. TRBV23-1 is sorted into the ORF group, with uncertain function. Losses at the gene ends were 2 bases for V and 4 bases for J; bases not matched to a gene: 6. There are 17 residues in the CDR3. CDR3 in DNA: TGCGCCAGCAGTCAAGAGCTAGGACTAGCGGGAGGAGAGACCCAGTACTTC. As protein: CASSQELGLAGGETQYF.

The chain is built from TRBV5-5 and TRBJ1-1; 8 nucleotides agree with TRBD1. V gave up 1 base and J gave up 6 bases; unmatched junction bases: 2. Germline CDR1 is SGHKS and CDR2 is YYEKEE (reference sequence). There are 13 residues in the CDR3. The DNA of the CDR3 is TGTGCCAGCAGCTTGCAGGGGGCGGCTGAAGCTTTCTTT. Residues: CASSLQGAAEAFF.

J is TRBJ2-2 and V is TRBV12-3 or TRBV12-4; D call uncertain. The CDR3 spans 12 residues. Between the trimmed V and J ends, which lost 5 bases and 3 bases, there was a span of 4 bases. The CDR3 loop is CASSRDTGELFF. The CDR3 DNA follows: TGTGCCAGCAGTCGAGACACCGGGGAGCTGTTTTTT.

This sequence joins TRBV6-5 and TRBJ2-5, with 7 bases lining up with TRBD2. The CDR3 totals 16 residues. Germline V CDR1 and CDR2: MNHEY, SVGAGI. The junction had 5 bases not matched to a gene; V was cut back by 0 bases and J by 1 base. As DNA, the CDR3 is TGTGCCAGCAGTTACTCGGCGGGAGTTGGCCAAGAGACCCAGTACTTC. Translated, it gives CASSYSAGVGQETQYF.

The chain links TRBV18 to TRBJ1-4; possible D gene TRBD1, 6 bases. The CDR3 contains 13 residues. The V gene lost 8 bases and the J gene lost 4 bases, with 11 bases spanning the gap. Germline V CDR1 and CDR2: KGHSH, LQKENI. CDR3 sequence (DNA): TGTGCCAGCCGTGGACAGAATAATGAAAAACTGTTTTTT. Translation: CASRGQNNEKLFF.

The rearrangement joins TRBV27 to TRBJ2-5, with 9 nucleotides matching TRBD2. CDR1 is MNHEY, CDR2 SMNVEV, per germline (reference sequence). The CDR3 contains 15 residues. Trimming at V came to 7 bases and at J to 4 bases, leaving 10 bases not matched to a gene. The CDR3 here is CASNLAGYDLETQYF. The CDR3 coding sequence is TGTGCCAGCAACCTAGCGGGATACGATTTAGAGACCCAGTACTTC.

This clone was recorded once. V and J are TRBV6-6 and TRBJ1-2; D is perhaps TRBD1 (5 bases). Trimming cost V 4 bases and J 0 bases, with 9 bases left between them. The germline V gene has CDR1 MNHNY and CDR2 SVGAGI (reference sequence). This CDR3 is built from 14 residues. CDR3 sequence: CASSSETANYGYTF. The CDR3 DNA follows: TGTGCCAGCAGTTCTGAGACAGCTAACTATGGCTACACCTTC.

The rearrangement joins TRBV28 to TRBJ2-7; TRBD2 matches at 11 bases. Germline V CDR1 and CDR2: MDHEN, SYDVKM. CDR3 size: 15 residues. V dropped 5 bases and J dropped 1; count of bases not matched to a gene: 4. This chain's CDR3 is CASSRLAGKSYEQYF. CDR3 coding DNA: TGTGCCAGCAGTCGACTAGCGGGAAAGTCCTACGAGCAGTACTTC. Variable domain in full (rest from reference TRBV28 and TRBJ2-7): DVKVTQSSRYLVKRTGEKVFLECVQDMDHENMFWYRQDPGLGLRLIYFSYDVKMKEKGDIPEGYSVSREKKERFSLILESASTNQTSMYLCASSRLAGKSYEQYFGPGTRLTVT.

The V call is TRBV18, the J call TRBJ2-7, with a tentative D call TRBD1 (6 bases). Trimming left V 0 bases short and J 3 bases short, with 12 bases between. The germline gives CDR1 KGHSH, CDR2 LQKENI. CDR3 length: 15 residues. CDR3 amino acids: CASSPPTGMGYEQYF. DNA for the CDR3: TGTGCCAGCTCACCACCCACAGGGATGGGCTACGAGCAGTACTTC.

The V and J genes are TRBV7-8 and TRBJ1-2; D not certain. CDR1 and CDR2 from the germline V gene are SGHVS and FQNEAQ. The V and J ends lost 2 bases and 3 bases respectively, with 10 bases between them. This CDR3 is 14 amino acids long. For the CDR3, the DNA is TGTGCCAGCAGCTTACAAGAGGGATACTATGGCTACACCTTC. Translating gives CASSLQEGYYGYTF.

The V gene is TRBV7-2, the J gene TRBJ2-7; 8 bases agree with TRBD2. With V trimmed by 2 bases and J by 3 bases, 6 bases remained unmatched. Germline-derived CDR1 and CDR2 are SGHTA and FQGNSA. There are 15 residues in the CDR3. The CDR3 nucleotides read TGTGCCAGCAGCTTACTAGCGGGCCAGCTCTACGAGCAGTACTTC. Its translation: CASSLLAGQLYEQYF.

The rearrangement joins TRBV28 to TRBJ1-3; D may be TRBD1 (6 bases). The germline V and J ends were trimmed by 2 bases and 2 bases, with 10 bases remaining between them. Germline CDR1 MDHEN, CDR2 SYDVKM. There are 15 residues in the CDR3. CDR3 sequence reads: CASSLDRSPGNTIYF. The CDR3 region has the DNA TGTGCCAGCAGTTTAGACAGGTCCCCTGGAAACACCATATATTTT. Full variable domain (missing parts from reference TRBV28 and TRBJ1-3): DVKVTQSSRYLVKRTGEKVFLECVQDMDHENMFWYRQDPGLGLRLIYFSYDVKMKEKGDIPEGYSVSREKKERFSLILESASTNQTSMYLCASSLDRSPGNTIYFGEGSWLTVV.

This clone is a singleton in its sample. The rearrangement uses TRBV2 and TRBJ2-5, with 10 bases identical to TRBD2. The CDR3 runs to 17 residues. Germline CDR1 and CDR2: SNHLY and FYNNEI. Losses at the gene ends were 6 bases for V and 3 bases for J; bases not matched to a gene: 13. The CDR3 nucleotides read TGTGCCAGCAGCGGTAAAGAACTAGCGGGGTTGGAAGAGACCCAGTACTTC. Translation: CASSGKELAGLEETQYF.

The chain uses TRBV19 and TRBJ2-1; 9 bases agree with TRBD2. The trim removed 4 bases at V and 8 bases at J, leaving 6 bases unmatched. Germline values: CDR1 LNHDA, CDR2 SQIVND (reference sequence). The CDR3 extends over 14 amino acids. The CDR3 region has the DNA TGTGCCAGTAGTACCGGGACTAGCCCCCATGAGCAGTTCTTC. It encodes CASSTGTSPHEQFF.

This clone was seen once. The rearrangement uses TRBV27 and TRBJ2-7, with 8 bases fitting TRBD1. Germline CDR1 MNHEY, CDR2 SMNVEV (reference sequence). The CDR3 extends over 15 amino acids. Trimming cost V 4 bases and J 5 bases; bases outside gene matches: 10. CDR3 sequence: CASSYLRAGGNEQYF. The CDR3 region has the DNA TGTGCCAGCAGTTATCTTAGGGCAGGGGGCAACGAGCAGTACTTC.

The genes are TRBV27 and TRBJ2-4; the D is unclear. The length of the CDR3 is 14 residues. CDR1 MNHEY and CDR2 SMNVEV come from the germline V gene (reference sequence). The V end lost 6 bases, the J end lost 0 bases, and 9 bases lay between the germline ends. The CDR3 spells CASSPPLAKNIQYF. The CDR3 DNA sequence: TGTGCCAGCAGCCCGCCACTAGCCAAAAACATTCAGTACTTC.

This clone was seen at least ten times. The chain uses TRBV28 and TRBJ2-4; D call uncertain. The CDR3 loop spans 18 amino acids. CDR1 and CDR2 (germline): MDHEN, SYDVKM. V was clipped by 1 base and J by 2 bases, with 18 bases between them. CDR3 loop: CASSLLGMSAASKNIQYF. The CDR3 DNA sequence: TGTGCCAGCAGTTTATTGGGTATGAGCGCCGCCTCCAAAAACATTCAGTACTTC.

The chain uses TRBV27 and TRBJ1-5; no clear D. The CDR3 sequence is 14 residues long. CDR1 and CDR2 (germline): MNHEY, SMNVEV (reference sequence). V dropped 5 bases and J dropped 0 bases, with 8 bases sitting between them. The DNA for the CDR3 is TGTGCCAGCAGTCCCGGGGTTAGCAATCAGCCCCAGCATTTT. Translating gives CASSPGVSNQPQHF.

The J gene is TRBJ2-7, the V gene TRBV30, with D possibly being TRBD1 (6 bases). In germline, CDR1 is GTSNPN, CDR2 SVGIG (reference sequence). The V end was cut by 3 bases, the J end by 0 bases, with 12 bases between. The CDR3 consists of 14 residues. This CDR3 reads CAWSQQGYSYEQYF. The CDR3 DNA is TGTGCCTGGAGCCAGCAGGGGTACTCCTACGAGCAGTACTTC.

The chain links TRBV3-1 (or the pseudogene TRBV3-2) to TRBJ2-3; the match to TRBD2 covers 11 bases. Germline values: CDR1 LGHDT, CDR2 YNNKEL (reference sequence). The CDR3 extends over 15 amino acids. V was clipped by 5 bases and J by 2 bases; unmatched bases: 3. The CDR3 reads CASSAGLADTDTQYF. The CDR3 nucleotides read TGTGCCAGCAGCGCGGGACTAGCGGACACAGATACGCAGTATTTT.

The chain employs TRBV7-9 and TRBJ1-6; TRBD1 aligns across 8 bases. CDR3 length equals 16 residues. Germline V gives CDR1 SEHNR, CDR2 FQNEAQ (reference sequence). The V segment lost 4 bases and the J segment 6 bases; nucleotides outside the gene matches: 8. CDR3 sequence (DNA): TGTGCCAGCAGCTCCGGACAGGGATTTAGTAATTCACCCCTCCACTTT. It is translated as CASSSGQGFSNSPLHF.

V gene TRBV2 combines with J gene TRBJ1-2; 11 bases are a match to TRBD1. CDR1 is SNHLY, CDR2 FYNNEI, per germline. The CDR3 contains 14 residues. J gave up 6 bases and V 6 bases, and 6 bases lay outside the gene matches. CDR3 protein: CASRAGTGGHGYTF. The CDR3 coding sequence is TGTGCCAGCAGAGCCGGGACAGGGGGACATGGCTACACCTTC.

The rearrangement joins TRBV19 to TRBJ2-5, with D uncertain. The CDR3 length is 14 residues. Looked up from germline, CDR1 is LNHDA and CDR2 is SQIVND (reference sequence). V lost 5 bases and J 5 bases, leaving 15 bases between the germline ends. The CDR3 region is CASSGMTASETQYF. The CDR3 DNA follows: TGTGCCAGTAGTGGAATGACTGCCTCGGAGACCCAGTACTTC.

The gene calls are TRBV19 and TRBJ2-3; 7 bases line up with TRBD2. The CDR3 has 16 amino acids. Losses at the gene ends were 5 bases for V and 4 bases for J; bases not matched to a gene: 12. Germline V gene lookup returns CDR1 LNHDA and CDR2 SQIVND (reference sequence). CDR3 residues: CASSWGGSLHPDTQYF. The CDR3 DNA follows: TGTGCCAGTAGTTGGGGGGGGTCTCTCCACCCAGATACGCAGTATTTT.